This entry concerns a single T cell receptor beta chain. The CDR3 has 15 amino acids. CDR1 is ENHRY and CDR2 is SYGVKD in the germline V gene. The ends lost 8 bases at V and 2 bases at J; junction bases unmatched: 4. This sample is part of a study of blood T cell repertoires in COVID-19. Study in general: Acute and convalescent COVID-19 specimens originated in the United States, Italy and Spain. Sample material is recorded as cDNA or gDNA derived from T cells, B-cell-depleted T cells, or PBMCs.

In the study's own analysis: It was from reference gene primer amplification that nucleated cell counts were estimated. Some clones are missing from TCRdb's copy, which holds only in-frame ones; the method was immunoSEQ multiplex PCR. V, J and clone size reflect that table, while D and trimming were determined from the DNA. The repertoire holds 44,000 or so clones, with roughly 69% as singletons. The receptor's source is a man at least 80 years old with acute or convalescent COVID-19. Sequencing was done on a sample of peripheral blood. The chain joins TRBV10-3 to TRBJ2-7; 15 nucleotides agree with TRBD2. CDR3 sequence reads: CAIGLAGGPAYEQYF. CDR3 nucleotides: TGTGCCATCGGACTAGCGGGAGGGCCTGCCTACGAGCAGTACTTC.